Ten or more counts support the clone carrying this T cell receptor beta chain. No antigen is known for it. The germline gives CDR1 MNHEY, CDR2 SMNVEV (reference sequence). This CDR3 region has 15 residues. Trimming took 6 bases from V and 4 from J, leaving 18 bases between them. This sample stems from a study of identical twins. The study's findings and limits: Conclusions leaned on cross-sectional statistical analysis and did not track the same donors over time.

No donor was unhealthy or non-Caucasian. TCRdb fed the 5' RACE reads into MiXCR, producing one record per CDR3 protein. The sample holds about 570,000 distinct CDR3 sequences, approximately 10% seen once. The same sample was also studied in work on yellow fever vaccine responses in identical twins.

The TCR comes from a woman aged 18-29 years in good health. The chain couples TRBV27 to TRBJ1-2; TRBD1 might be the D (5 bases). Sequencing was performed on PBMCs. The CDR3 DNA is TGTGCCAGCAGCCCATTGGGCAGGGAAACCTATGGCTACACCTTC. Encoded protein: CASSPLGRETYGYTF.